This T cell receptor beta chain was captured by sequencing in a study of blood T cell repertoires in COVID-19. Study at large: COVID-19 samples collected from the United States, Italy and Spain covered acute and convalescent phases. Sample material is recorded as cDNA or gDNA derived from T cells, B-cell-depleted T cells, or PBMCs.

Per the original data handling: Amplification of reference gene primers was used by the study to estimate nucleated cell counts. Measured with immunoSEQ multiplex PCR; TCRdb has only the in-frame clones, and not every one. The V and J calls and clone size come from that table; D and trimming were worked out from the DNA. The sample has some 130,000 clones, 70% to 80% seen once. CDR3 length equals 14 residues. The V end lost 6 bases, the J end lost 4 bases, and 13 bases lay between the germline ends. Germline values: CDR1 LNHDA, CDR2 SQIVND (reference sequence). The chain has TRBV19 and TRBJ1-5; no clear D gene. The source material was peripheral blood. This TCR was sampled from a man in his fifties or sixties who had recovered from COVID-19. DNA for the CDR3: TGTGCCAGTAGCGCAGGAGGCTCAAATCAGCCCCAGCATTTT. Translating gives CASSAGGSNQPQHF.